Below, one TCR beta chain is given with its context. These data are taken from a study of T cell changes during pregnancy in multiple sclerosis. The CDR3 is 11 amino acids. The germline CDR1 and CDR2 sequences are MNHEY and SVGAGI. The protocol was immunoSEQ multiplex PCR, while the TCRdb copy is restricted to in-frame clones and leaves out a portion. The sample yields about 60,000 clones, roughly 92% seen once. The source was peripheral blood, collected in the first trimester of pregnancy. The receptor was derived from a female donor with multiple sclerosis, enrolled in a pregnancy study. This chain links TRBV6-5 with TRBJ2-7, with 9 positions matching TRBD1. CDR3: CAGGQGYEQYF. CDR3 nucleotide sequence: TGTGCAGGGGGACAGGGATACGAGCAGTACTTC.